Listed below are T cell receptor beta chains from one sample, sequenced in a study of neoadjuvant anti-PD-1 for oral cavity cancer. Generated by immunoSEQ multiplex PCR, the TCRdb table keeps only in-frame clones and is missing some. Among roughly 5,800 clones listed, approximately 59% were seen once. The sample in question was tumor tissue, obtained after nivolumab (anti-PD-1) treatment. These receptors were taken from a person aged 35 to 85 with oral cavity squamous cell carcinoma. CDR3s include the opening cysteine and the closing phenylalanine or tryptophan. Each record gives: J gene, D gene, V gene, clone size, CDR3 DNA, CDR3 protein. D genes are given only for firm matches. The size field is filled for only some rows; it gives once, few, many or a size class.

>TRBJ1-2|.|TRBV5-5|few
TGTGCCAGCAGCCAGGACCTAAACTATGGCTACACCTTC
CASSQDLNYGYTF
>TRBJ2-2|.|TRBV7-3|few
TGTGCCAGCAGCCTTACCAGGCCGAAGAACACCGGGGAGCTGTTTTTT
CASSLTRPKNTGELFF
>TRBJ2-5|TRBD1|TRBV2|.
TGTGCCAGCAGCCCCCGACAGGGCCGAAAAGAGACCCAGTACTTC
CASSPRQGRKETQYF
>TRBJ2-7|TRBD1|TRBV2|.
TGTGCCAGCATCGGGACAGGGGGTAGGGAGCAGTACTTC
CASIGTGGREQYF
>TRBJ1-1|.|TRBV7-9|.
TGTGCCAGCAGCTTAGCGGGGGACACTGAAGCTTTCTTT
CASSLAGDTEAFF
>TRBJ2-6|.|TRBV2|few
TGTGCCAGCAGGGAGTCGGGCTCTGGGGCCAACGTCCTGACTTTC
CASRESGSGANVLTF
>TRBJ1-6|.|TRBV19|few
TGTGCCAGTAGCCGACTGACTAATTCACCCCTCCACTTT
CASSRLTNSPLHF
>TRBJ1-5|.|TRBV7-2|.
TGTGCCAGCAGCTTAGAGTATCTGCAACCCCAGCATTTT
CASSLEYLQPQHF
>TRBJ2-1|TRBD2|TRBV7-8|.
TGTGCCAGCAGCTATTGGACTAGCGGGAGGGCTCACAATGAGCAGTTCTTC
CASSYWTSGRAHNEQFF
>TRBJ2-7|.|TRBV30|.
TGTGCCTTCGGACGGACCTCCTACGAGCAGTACTTC
CAFGRTSYEQYF
>TRBJ1-5|.|TRBV11-3|.
TGTGCCAGCAGCTTATGGGCAGGGAGGAAGAATCAGCCCCAGCATTTT
CASSLWAGRKNQPQHF
>TRBJ2-3|.|TRBV10-3|.
TGTGCCATCAGCCCCGATGGGACAGATACGCAGTATTTT
CAISPDGTDTQYF
>TRBJ2-7|.|TRBV7-9|few
TGTGCCAGCAGCTTAGCAGGGGTCCACGAGCAGTACTTC
CASSLAGVHEQYF
>TRBJ2-5|.|TRBV20-1|.
TGCAGTGCTAGAGCACAGGAGACCCAGTACTTC
CSARAQETQYF
>TRBJ2-3|TRBD2|TRBV7-9|.
TGTGCCAGCAGCTTGCAGAAGCGGGGGAGGACAGATACGCAGTATTTT
CASSLQKRGRTDTQYF
>TRBJ2-1|.|TRBV12-1|.
TGTGCCAGCAGCCTGCAACCCCGGGGTCAGACCTACAATGAGCAGTTCTTC
CASSLQPRGQTYNEQFF
>TRBJ1-1|TRBD1|TRBV18|.
TGTGCCAGCTCACCACCGGTGGGACAGGGGACTGAAGCTTTCTTT
CASSPPVGQGTEAFF